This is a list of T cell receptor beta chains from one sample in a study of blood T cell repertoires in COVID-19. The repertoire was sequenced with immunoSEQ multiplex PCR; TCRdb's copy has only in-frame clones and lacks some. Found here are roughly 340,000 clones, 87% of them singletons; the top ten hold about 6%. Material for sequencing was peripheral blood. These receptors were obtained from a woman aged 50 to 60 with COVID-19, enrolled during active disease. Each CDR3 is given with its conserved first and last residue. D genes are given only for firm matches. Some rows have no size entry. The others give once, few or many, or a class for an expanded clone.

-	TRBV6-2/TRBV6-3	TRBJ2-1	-	TGTGCCAGCAGCCCCGAGGGTCATGAGCAGTTCTTC	CASSPEGHEQFF
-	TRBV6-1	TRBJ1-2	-	TGTGCCAGCAGTGAATCGGGCAGGGCTGATGGCTACACCTTC	CASSESGRADGYTF
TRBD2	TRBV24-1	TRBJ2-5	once	TGTGCCACCAGTGACCCCGGGACTAGCGGTCAAGAGACCCAGTACTTC	CATSDPGTSGQETQYF
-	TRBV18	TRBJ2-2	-	TGTGCCAGCTCACCATCGCAGTCCGGGATCACCGGGGAGCTGTTTTTT	CASSPSQSGITGELFF
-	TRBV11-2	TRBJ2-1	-	TGTGCCAGCAGCTTAGATCGCCCCGGTCGGGAGCAGTTCTTC	CASSLDRPGREQFF
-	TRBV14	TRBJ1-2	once	TGTGCCAGCAGCCCACTTCTGGGAGGCCTCACTGTTGGCTACACCTTC	CASSPLLGGLTVGYTF
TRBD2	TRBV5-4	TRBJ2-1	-	TGTGCCAGCAGCTCCCTAGCGGGTAAGCAGTTCTTC	CASSSLAGKQFF
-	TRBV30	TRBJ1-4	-	TGTGCCTGGAGTGGCAGGGTTGAAAAACTGTTTTTT	CAWSGRVEKLFF
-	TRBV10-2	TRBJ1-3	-	TGCGCCAGCAGGGCGGGAGGTTACTCTGGAAACACCATATATTTT	CASRAGGYSGNTIYF
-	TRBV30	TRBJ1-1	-	TGTGCCTGGCCCGCGGGGGGGACTGAAGCTTTCTTT	CAWPAGGTEAFF
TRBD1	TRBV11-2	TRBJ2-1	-	TGTGCCAGCAGCTTGACCGACAGGGGTTACAATGAGCAGTTCTTC	CASSLTDRGYNEQFF
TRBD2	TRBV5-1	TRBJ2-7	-	TGCGCCAGCAGCTTGGGGGCTAGCGGGAGTAACGAGCAGTACTTC	CASSLGASGSNEQYF
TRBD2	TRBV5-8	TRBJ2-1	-	TGTGCCAGCAGCTTGGCCGGGACTAGCGCGTACAATGAGCAGTTCTTC	CASSLAGTSAYNEQFF
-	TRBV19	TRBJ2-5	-	TGTGCCAGTAGTATCAGGGGTTTACGGGAGACCCAGTACTTC	CASSIRGLRETQYF
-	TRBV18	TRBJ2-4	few	TGTGCCAGCTCACCGGGCGGGCGGGGCAACATTCAGTACTTC	CASSPGGRGNIQYF
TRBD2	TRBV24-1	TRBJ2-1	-	TGTGCCACCAGTGATACCCCCTCGGGAGGTTACAATGAGCAGTTCTTC	CATSDTPSGGYNEQFF
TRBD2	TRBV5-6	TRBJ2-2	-	TGTGCCAGCAGCTTGGGTTTCCCTATAGCGGGAGGAGACACCGGGGAGCTGTTTTTT	CASSLGFPIAGGDTGELFF
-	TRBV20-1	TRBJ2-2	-	TGCAGTGCTAGTGGTCAAGCGGCGAACACCGGGGAGCTGTTTTTT	CSASGQAANTGELFF
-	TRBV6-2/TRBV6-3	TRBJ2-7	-	TGTGCCAGCAGTTACCAGACTAGCTACGAGCAGTACTTC	CASSYQTSYEQYF
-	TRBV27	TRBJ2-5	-	TGTGCCAGCAGTTTATCGGAGGGGGGGACAACCCAGTACTTC	CASSLSEGGTTQYF
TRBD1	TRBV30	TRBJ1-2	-	TGTGCCTGGAGCGAGGACAGGGGCTATGGCTACACCTTC	CAWSEDRGYGYTF
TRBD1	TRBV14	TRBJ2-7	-	TGTGCCAGCAGCCAAGACCCCCCGGACAGGGTCGGCTCCGAGCAGTACTTC	CASSQDPPDRVGSEQYF
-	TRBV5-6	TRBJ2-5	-	TGTGCCAGCAGCTTTGGCAGGGGTACTTCCAAAGAGACCCAGTACTTC	CASSFGRGTSKETQYF
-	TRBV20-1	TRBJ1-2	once	TGCAGTGCTAGTAATAGAGGAGGGGTGGCGCATGGCTACACCTTC	CSASNRGGVAHGYTF
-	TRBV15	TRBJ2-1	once	TGTGCCACCAGCAGAGACCACAGGCGCTCCTACAATGAGCAGTTCTTC	CATSRDHRRSYNEQFF
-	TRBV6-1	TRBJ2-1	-	TGTGCCAGCAGTGACTACCGGGTGTCCTCCTACAATGAGCAGTTCTTC	CASSDYRVSSYNEQFF
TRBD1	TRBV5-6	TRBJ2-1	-	TGTGCCAGCAGTCCAACGGACAGGGTGGATGAGCAGTTCTTC	CASSPTDRVDEQFF
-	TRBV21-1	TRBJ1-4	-	TGTGCCAGCAGCAAAGACTTAGGACAGGGCATACCTAATGAAAAACTGTTTTTT	CASSKDLGQGIPNEKLFF